One and the same sample provided the 22 T cell receptor beta chains below, sequenced in a study of neoadjuvant anti-PD-1 for oral cavity cancer. Some clones are missing from TCRdb's copy, which holds only in-frame ones; the method was immunoSEQ multiplex PCR. In the table there are 70,000 to 95,000 clones, 70% to 85% of which are singletons. The sample here was PBMCs, taken before nivolumab (anti-PD-1) treatment. These receptors were collected from a person aged 40 to 85 with oral cavity squamous cell carcinoma.

The genes are TRBV20-1 and TRBJ2-5; D remains ambiguous. This CDR3 is 10 amino acids long. CDR1 and CDR2 (germline): DFQATT, SNEGSKA (reference sequence). This chain's CDR3 is CSHARETQYF. DNA of the CDR3: TGCAGCCACGCGCGGGAGACCCAGTACTTC.

The chain joins TRBV30 to TRBJ2-3; 7 positions agree with TRBD1. The CDR3 length is 15 residues. The V gene end was trimmed by 1 base and the J gene end by 10 bases; junction bases not matched to a gene: 14. Germline V gene lookup returns CDR1 GTSNPN and CDR2 SVGIG (reference sequence). DNA of the CDR3: TGTGCCTGGAGTGGTGGGGACAGCCTTGGGGGTGCGCAGTATTTT. This codes for CAWSGGDSLGGAQYF.

A single count supports this clone. V usage is TRBV29-1 and J usage is TRBJ2-4, with a tentative D call TRBD2 (6 bases). Germline V gene sequence: CDR1 SQVTM, CDR2 ANQGSEA. This CDR3 spans 13 amino acids. Trimming removed 6 bases from V and 1 base from J, with 10 bases in between. The DNA for the CDR3 is TGCAGCGTCCAGGGACTGGCCAAAAACATTCAGTACTTC. It translates to CSVQGLAKNIQYF.

This chain joins TRBV6-6 and TRBJ2-7; D may be TRBD1 or TRBD2 (5 bases each). The CDR3 length is 12 residues. V lost 0 bases to trimming and J lost 5 bases, with 5 bases between them. The germline V gene has CDR1 MNHNY and CDR2 SVGAGI (reference sequence). The CDR3 sequence is CASSYSGDEQYF. CDR3 coding DNA: TGTGCCAGCAGTTACTCGGGGGACGAGCAGTACTTC.

The rearrangement uses TRBV25-1 and TRBJ1-2; no reliable D call. CDR3 size: 14 residues. The germline V gene has CDR1 MGHDK and CDR2 SYGVNS. The V gene lost 5 bases and the J gene lost 2 bases, with 12 bases spanning the gap. As DNA, the CDR3 is TGTGCCAGCAGTACTGCCCACAGAAACTATGGCTACACCTTC. It specifies CASSTAHRNYGYTF.

This chain connects TRBV5-4 to TRBJ1-2; D remains unclear. Germline CDR1 reads SGHNT; CDR2 reads YYREEE (reference sequence). The CDR3 runs to 15 residues. Trimming took 0 bases from V and 6 from J, leaving 15 bases between them. The CDR3 sequence: CASSLAVPPGDGYTF. The CDR3 DNA reads TGTGCCAGCAGCTTGGCCGTCCCTCCGGGTGATGGCTACACCTTC.

V is TRBV28 and J is TRBJ1-5; 7 nucleotides align to TRBD1. The germline V gene has CDR1 MDHEN and CDR2 SYDVKM. This CDR3 is 15 amino acids long. Trimming removed 6 bases from V and 3 bases from J; junction bases left unmatched: 8. The CDR3 DNA reads TGTGCCAGCAGGCGACCCGGGACAGACAATCAGCCCCAGCATTTT. Protein product: CASRRPGTDNQPQHF. Drawing the rest from reference TRBV28 and TRBJ1-5, the complete variable domain is DVKVTQSSRYLVKRTGEKVFLECVQDMDHENMFWYRQDPGLGLRLIYFSYDVKMKEKGDIPEGYSVSREKKERFSLILESASTNQTSMYLCASRRPGTDNQPQHFGDGTRLSIL.

CDR3 residues: CASSFPADRPYEQYF. The CDR3 coding sequence is TGTGCCAGCAGTTTCCCCGCCGACCGACCCTACGAGCAGTACTTC. The rearrangement uses TRBV28 and TRBJ2-7; D not resolved. From germline, CDR1 is MDHEN and CDR2 SYDVKM. The CDR3 runs to 15 residues. With 3 bases removed from V and 2 bases from J, the gap between germline ends came to 14 bases.

The V gene is TRBV28, the J gene TRBJ2-7; 9 nucleotides agree with TRBD2. The germline gives CDR1 MDHEN, CDR2 SYDVKM. Germline trimming cut 8 bases from V and 1 base from J; bases unmatched to any gene: 9. The CDR3 runs 15 residues. The CDR3 is CASAGQGLASYEQYF. The CDR3 DNA follows: TGTGCCAGCGCCGGGCAAGGACTAGCGTCCTACGAGCAGTACTTC. The complete variable domain, with remaining parts taken from reference TRBV28 and TRBJ2-7, reads DVKVTQSSRYLVKRTGEKVFLECVQDMDHENMFWYRQDPGLGLRLIYFSYDVKMKEKGDIPEGYSVSREKKERFSLILESASTNQTSMYLCASAGQGLASYEQYFGPGTRLTVT.

The J gene is TRBJ1-3, the V gene TRBV5-1; 8 positions agree with TRBD1. This CDR3 spans 18 amino acids. V gave up 0 bases and J gave up 7 bases; unmatched junction bases: 15. Looked up from germline, CDR1 is SGHRS and CDR2 is YFSETQ. The CDR3 coding sequence is TGCGCCAGCAGCTTGGCGGGGACAGGAGGACCCCAAGAGAACACCATATATTTT. Residues: CASSLAGTGGPQENTIYF.

The genes are TRBV6-5 and TRBJ2-1, with 7 bases aligning to TRBD1. The germline CDR1 and CDR2 sequences are MNHEY and SVGAGI. The CDR3 spans 11 residues. Germline trimming cut 6 bases from V and 12 bases from J; bases unmatched to any gene: 5. CDR3 sequence: CASRGTARQFF. The CDR3 nucleotides are TGTGCCAGCAGGGGGACAGCAAGGCAGTTCTTC.

CDR3 nucleotides: TGCGCCAGCAGTGAGAGTGGAGCCTACGAGCAGTACTTC. It codes for CASSESGAYEQYF. The chain has TRBV5-1 and TRBJ2-7; no clear D. The V and J ends lost 5 bases and 2 bases respectively, with 11 bases between them. Per germline, CDR1 SGHRS and CDR2 YFSETQ. The CDR3 length is 13 residues.

The V and J genes are TRBV10-3 and TRBJ2-5; the D gene is possibly TRBD1 (7 bases). Trimming pared 6 bases from V and 2 bases from J, leaving 19 bases between. Germline V lookup: CDR1 ENHRY, CDR2 SYGVKD. The CDR3 covers 16 residues. CDR3 amino acids: CAISRRDRGGQETQYF. The CDR3 DNA reads TGTGCCATCAGCCGCCGGGACAGAGGGGGGCAAGAGACCCAGTACTTC.

The chain joins TRBV29-1 to TRBJ2-2; D ambiguous. The CDR3 contains 14 residues. Germline CDR1 is SQVTM and CDR2 is ANQGSEA. V dropped 7 bases and J dropped 5 bases, with 17 bases sitting between them. DNA of the CDR3: TGCAGCGCCGGTACGACCCTGAGGACCGGGGAGCTGTTTTTT. Encoded protein: CSAGTTLRTGELFF.

The chain is built from TRBV5-1 and TRBJ2-7; D may be TRBD2 (6 bases). The CDR3 spans 15 residues. CDR1 and CDR2 from the germline V gene are SGHRS and YFSETQ. Deletions cut 2 bases from V and 3 bases from J, with 15 bases between. In DNA, the CDR3 is TGCGCCAGCAGCTTAGAGACTAGTTCCATCTACGAGCAGTACTTC. Its translation: CASSLETSSIYEQYF. The variable domain in full, completed from reference TRBV5-1 and TRBJ2-7, reads KAGVTQTPRYLIKTRGQQVTLSCSPISGHRSVSWYQQTPGQGLQFLFEYFSETQRNKGNFPGRFSGRQFSNSRSEMNVSTLELGDSALYLCASSLETSSIYEQYFGPGTRLTVT.

The V call is TRBV5-5, the J call TRBJ2-2; the match to TRBD1 covers 8 bases. The CDR3 runs to 15 residues. V was pared by 5 bases and J by 5 bases, with 8 bases of the junction left unmatched. CDR1 SGHKS and CDR2 YYEKEE come from the germline V gene (reference sequence). The CDR3 region is CASRLGQGATGELFF. DNA for the CDR3: TGTGCCAGCAGACTTGGGCAGGGGGCAACCGGGGAGCTGTTTTTT.

This clone was counted a few times. The CDR3 coding sequence is TGTGCCAGCAGCTTCGGGACTAGTTGGAGTAATGAGCAGTTCTTC. This gives the protein CASSFGTSWSNEQFF. The chain couples TRBV5-4 to TRBJ2-1, with 8 bases fitting TRBD2. CDR1 SGHNT and CDR2 YYREEE come from the germline V gene (reference sequence). The CDR3 sequence is 15 residues long. With 2 bases clipped from V and 7 bases from J, the junction kept 8 bases outside the gene matches.

This sequence joins TRBV27 and TRBJ1-1; possibly TRBD1 for D (5 bases). The CDR3 length is 15 residues. Germline CDR1 is MNHEY and CDR2 is SMNVEV (reference sequence). Trimming took 0 bases from V and 1 from J, leaving 9 bases between them. The CDR3 sequence is CASSLSSRGNTEAFF. CDR3 in DNA: TGTGCCAGCAGTTTATCGTCAAGGGGGAACACTGAAGCTTTCTTT.

V gene TRBV5-1 combines with J gene TRBJ2-1, with 7 bases that match TRBD2. Germline V CDR1 and CDR2: SGHRS, YFSETQ. V lost 4 bases to trimming and J lost 0 bases; unmatched junction nucleotides: 7. The length of the CDR3 is 16 residues. This CDR3 is CASSRTRGSSYNEQFF. The CDR3 nucleotides are TGCGCCAGCAGCCGGACTAGAGGGAGCTCCTACAATGAGCAGTTCTTC.

The chain recombines TRBV27 with TRBJ2-4; 9 bases are a match to TRBD2. V lost 7 bases to trimming and J lost 5 bases; unmatched junction nucleotides: 12. The CDR3 consists of 16 residues. Germline values: CDR1 MNHEY, CDR2 SMNVEV (reference sequence). The CDR3 spells CASTTQSGLAQNIQYF. In DNA, the CDR3 is TGTGCCAGCACCACACAATCGGGACTAGCTCAAAACATTCAGTACTTC.

This clone has more than one count but fewer than ten. The chain has TRBV5-1 and TRBJ2-2, with unresolved D. The ends were cut back, 0 bases at V and 6 bases at J, with 6 bases in the middle. The CDR3 extends over 13 amino acids. The V gene's germline CDR1 is SGHRS and CDR2 YFSETQ. The CDR3 DNA reads TGCGCCAGCAGCTTGGTCCCCTCCGGGGAGCTGTTTTTT. This translates into CASSLVPSGELFF.

The chain combines TRBV5-4 with TRBJ2-7; D ambiguous. The V gene lost 4 bases and the J gene lost 6 bases, with 17 bases spanning the gap. CDR3 size: 14 residues. CDR1 and CDR2 from the germline V gene are SGHNT and YYREEE (reference sequence). In nucleotides, the CDR3 is TGTGCCAGCAGCCAACCCGGGTTTCCAAGCGAGCAGTACTTC. Its protein is CASSQPGFPSEQYF.